Listed here are 9 T cell receptor beta chains from one sample, sequenced in a study of regulatory T cells in long-lasting Graves disease. Time point denoted: newly diagnosed GD, antithyroid drugs for less than 3 months. PBMC-extracted RNA yielded the TCR library. The TCR beta library used iRepertoire HTBI primers with Arm-PCR amplification of CDR3. TCRdb fed the multiplex PCR reads into MiXCR, producing one record per CDR3 protein. The sample contains about 560,000 distinct CDR3 sequences, 15% to 20% of which appear only once. This same sample was also taken into another study, of T cells in Graves' hyperthyroidism and ophthalmopathy.

The sequencing used peripheral blood mononuclear cells (PBMCs), collected at new diagnosis, from a patient treated with antithyroid drugs. Every receptor here comes from a man younger than 30 with Graves disease.

This clonotype was observed a handful of times. V gene TRBV18 combines with J gene TRBJ2-3, with D uncertain. This CDR3 is built from 14 residues. The germline gives CDR1 KGHSH, CDR2 LQKENI. V lost 6 bases, J lost 0 bases, and 10 bases lay in between. The CDR3 DNA reads as TGTGCCAGCTCGAGGCAGGCTAGCACAGATACGCAGTATTTT. Amino acids: CASSRQASTDTQYF.

This clonotype was counted at least ten times. J is TRBJ2-1 and V is TRBV18; the D gene is possibly TRBD2 (6 bases). V was trimmed by 4 bases and J by 9 bases, leaving 19 bases between them. Germline-derived CDR1 and CDR2 are KGHSH and LQKENI. The CDR3 is 15 amino acids. This CDR3 reads CASSRERAEEGEQFF. DNA for the CDR3: TGTGCCAGCTCACGGGAGCGGGCGGAAGAGGGTGAGCAGTTCTTC.

This clonotype has a count of ten or more. This chain links TRBV6-1 with TRBJ1-2; D not certain. V gave up 6 bases and J gave up 5 bases, with 13 bases separating them. In germline, CDR1 is MNHNS, CDR2 SASEGT. This CDR3 region has 13 residues. For the CDR3, the DNA is TGTGCCAGCAGCGATGCCCAAGGGTATGGCTACACCTTC. Its protein product is CASSDAQGYGYTF.

This clonotype was detected only a few times. The CDR3 sequence is CASSLGGDDTQYF. The CDR3 coding sequence is TGTGCCAGCAGCTTGGGGGGGGACGATACGCAGTATTTT. The chain employs TRBV7-3 and TRBJ2-3; the match to TRBD2 covers 7 bases. The CDR3 has 13 residues. J was trimmed by 6 bases and V by 3 bases; bases with no gene match: 3. Germline V gives CDR1 SGHTA, CDR2 FQGTGA.

V and J are TRBV19 and TRBJ1-5; possibly TRBD1 for D (6 bases). This CDR3 region has 14 residues. The V end was cut by 8 bases, the J end by 10 bases, with 21 bases between. Germline V gene lookup returns CDR1 LNHDA and CDR2 SQIVND (reference sequence). The CDR3 DNA reads as TGTGCCAGTCTGCAGGGGCGCGACGGGGTACCCCAGCATTTT. This translates into CASLQGRDGVPQHF.

The gene calls are TRBV29-1 and TRBJ1-1; D remains ambiguous. The CDR3 sequence is 16 residues long. The germline CDR1 and CDR2 sequences are SQVTM and ANQGSEA. The V gene lost 4 bases and the J gene lost 0 bases, with 18 bases spanning the gap. DNA for the CDR3: TGCAGCGTTGGTCCACGGAGGCCGACGGTGAACACTGAAGCTTTCTTT. It is translated as CSVGPRRPTVNTEAFF.

The chain recombines TRBV4-1 with TRBJ2-3; D call uncertain. CDR1 and CDR2 from the germline V gene are MGHRA and YSYEKL. The V gene lost 1 base and the J gene lost 6 bases, with 8 bases spanning the gap. The CDR3 contains 13 residues. The chain's CDR3 is CASSQALSDTQYF. Here the CDR3 DNA reads TGCGCCAGCAGCCAAGCTTTATCGGATACGCAGTATTTT.

This clonotype was counted ten times or more. J is TRBJ1-1 and V is TRBV28, with a weak D call TRBD1 (6 bases). Germline CDR1 is MDHEN and CDR2 is SYDVKM. This CDR3 has 13 amino acids. The V and J ends lost 7 bases and 3 bases respectively, with 12 bases between them. The CDR3 DNA follows: TGTGCCAGCACCCCAGGGGACGACACTGAAGCTTTCTTT. Translating gives CASTPGDDTEAFF.

V usage is TRBV5-6 and J usage is TRBJ2-7; D may match TRBD1 or TRBD2 (6 bases each). With 3 bases removed from V and 2 bases from J, the gap between germline ends came to 12 bases. The germline V gene encodes CDR1 SGHDT and CDR2 YYEEEE. The length of the CDR3 is 14 residues. CDR3 in DNA: TGTGCCAGCAGCTGGGGGGCAGGAGCCTACGAGCAGTACTTC. Translation: CASSWGAGAYEQYF.